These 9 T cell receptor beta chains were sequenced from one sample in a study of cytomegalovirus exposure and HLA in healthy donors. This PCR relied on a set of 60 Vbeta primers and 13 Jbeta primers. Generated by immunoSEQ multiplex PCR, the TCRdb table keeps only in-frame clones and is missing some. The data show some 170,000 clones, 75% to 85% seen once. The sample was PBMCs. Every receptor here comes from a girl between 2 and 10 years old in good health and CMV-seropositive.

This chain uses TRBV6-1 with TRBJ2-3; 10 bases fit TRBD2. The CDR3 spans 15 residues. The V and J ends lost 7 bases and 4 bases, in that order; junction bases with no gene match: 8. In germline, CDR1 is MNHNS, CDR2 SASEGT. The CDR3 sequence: CASKEREGWADTQYF. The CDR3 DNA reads TGTGCCAGCAAGGAGCGGGAGGGTTGGGCAGATACGCAGTATTTT.

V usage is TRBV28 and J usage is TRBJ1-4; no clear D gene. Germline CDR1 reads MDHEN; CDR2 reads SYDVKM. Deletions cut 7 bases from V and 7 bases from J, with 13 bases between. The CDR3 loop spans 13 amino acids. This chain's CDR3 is CASISRGSEKLFF. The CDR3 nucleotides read TGTGCCAGCATTAGTAGAGGTAGTGAAAAACTGTTTTTT.

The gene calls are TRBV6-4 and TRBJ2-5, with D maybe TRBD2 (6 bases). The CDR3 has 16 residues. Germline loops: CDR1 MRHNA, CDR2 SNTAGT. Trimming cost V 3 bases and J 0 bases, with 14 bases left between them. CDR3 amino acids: CASSDIALAHQETQYF. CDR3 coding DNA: TGTGCCAGCAGTGATATAGCTCTAGCGCACCAAGAGACCCAGTACTTC.

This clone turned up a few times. The CDR3 protein is CASSSTGMEEKLFF. The CDR3 nucleotides are TGTGCCAGCAGCTCGACAGGGATGGAGGAAAAACTGTTTTTT. V and J are TRBV5-4 and TRBJ1-4, with 7 bases matching TRBD1. The germline V gene encodes CDR1 SGHNT and CDR2 YYREEE (reference sequence). V trimming: 3 bases; J trimming: 8 bases; junction bases outside the gene matches: 7. The CDR3 sequence is 14 residues long.

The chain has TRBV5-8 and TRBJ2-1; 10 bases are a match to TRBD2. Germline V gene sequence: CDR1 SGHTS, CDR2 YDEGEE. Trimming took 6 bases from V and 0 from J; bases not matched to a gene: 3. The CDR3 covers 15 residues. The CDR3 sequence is CASKLAGSSYNEQFF. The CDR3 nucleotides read TGTGCCAGCAAACTAGCGGGAAGCTCCTACAATGAGCAGTTCTTC.

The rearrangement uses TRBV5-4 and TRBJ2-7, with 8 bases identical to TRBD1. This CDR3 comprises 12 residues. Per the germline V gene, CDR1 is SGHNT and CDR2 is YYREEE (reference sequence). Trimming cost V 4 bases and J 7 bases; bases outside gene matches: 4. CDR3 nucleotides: TGTGCCAGCAGCCTCAGGGGGCGGGAGCAGTACTTC. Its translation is CASSLRGREQYF.

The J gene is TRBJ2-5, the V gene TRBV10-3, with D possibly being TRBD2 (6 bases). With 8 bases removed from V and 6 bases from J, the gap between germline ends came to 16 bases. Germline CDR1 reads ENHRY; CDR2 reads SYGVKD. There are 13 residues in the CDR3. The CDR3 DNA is TGTGCCATCGCCGGGGGAGGTACTCAGACCCAGTACTTC. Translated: CAIAGGGTQTQYF.

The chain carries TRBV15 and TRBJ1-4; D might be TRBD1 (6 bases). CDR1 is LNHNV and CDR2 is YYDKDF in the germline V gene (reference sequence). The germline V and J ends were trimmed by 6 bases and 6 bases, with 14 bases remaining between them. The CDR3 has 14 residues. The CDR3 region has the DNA TGTGCCACCAGGGGGCCAGGGGCAGATGAAAAACTGTTTTTT. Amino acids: CATRGPGADEKLFF.

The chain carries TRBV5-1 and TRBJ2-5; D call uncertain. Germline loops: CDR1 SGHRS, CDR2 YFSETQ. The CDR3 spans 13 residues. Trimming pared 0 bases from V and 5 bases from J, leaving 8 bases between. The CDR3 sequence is CASSLGWRETQYF. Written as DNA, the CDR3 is TGCGCCAGCAGCTTGGGATGGCGGGAGACCCAGTACTTC.